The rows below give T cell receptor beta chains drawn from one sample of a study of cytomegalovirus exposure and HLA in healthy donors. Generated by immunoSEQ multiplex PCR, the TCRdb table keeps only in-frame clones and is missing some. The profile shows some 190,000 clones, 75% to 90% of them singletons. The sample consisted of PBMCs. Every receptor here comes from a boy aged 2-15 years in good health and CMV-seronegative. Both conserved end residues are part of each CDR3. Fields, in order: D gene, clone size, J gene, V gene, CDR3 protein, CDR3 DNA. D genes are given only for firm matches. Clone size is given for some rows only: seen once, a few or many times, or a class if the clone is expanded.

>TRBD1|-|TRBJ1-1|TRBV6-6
CASSRGTGAINTEAFF
TGTGCCAGCAGTCGAGGGACAGGGGCAATTAACACTGAAGCTTTCTTT
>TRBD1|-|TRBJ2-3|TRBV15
CATSRATRGGPDTDTQYF
TGTGCCACCAGCAGAGCCACCAGAGGGGGCCCAGACACAGATACGCAGTATTTT
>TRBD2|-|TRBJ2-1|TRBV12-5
CASGQTSGNYNEQFF
TGTGCTAGTGGTCAGACTAGCGGTAACTACAATGAGCAGTTCTTC
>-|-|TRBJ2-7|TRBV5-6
CASSLWGVDEQYF
TGTGCCAGCAGCTTGTGGGGGGTAGACGAGCAGTACTTC
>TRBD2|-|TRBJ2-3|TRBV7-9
CASSSRTSGEYTDTQYF
TGTGCCAGCAGCTCACGGACTAGCGGGGAATACACAGATACGCAGTATTTT
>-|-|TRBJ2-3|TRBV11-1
CASSPQRTAGDTQYF
TGTGCCAGCAGCCCCCAGCGGACTGCTGGAGATACGCAGTATTTT
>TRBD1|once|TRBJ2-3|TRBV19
CASSLRQGRGTDTQYF
TGTGCCAGTAGTCTCAGACAGGGGCGAGGCACAGATACGCAGTATTTT
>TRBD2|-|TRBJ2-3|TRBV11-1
CASSPWTSGPSTDTQYF
TGTGCCAGCAGCCCCTGGACTAGCGGGCCTAGCACAGATACGCAGTATTTT
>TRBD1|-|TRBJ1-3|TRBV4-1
CASSQGEGQRAGNTIYF
TGCGCCAGCAGCCAGGGCGAGGGACAGCGAGCTGGAAACACCATATATTTT
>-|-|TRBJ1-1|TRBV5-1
CASSLGYADLEAFF
TGCGCCAGCAGCTTGGGATACGCAGATCTTGAAGCTTTCTTT
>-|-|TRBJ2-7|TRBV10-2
CASTPRGRGEQYF
TGCGCCAGCACCCCCCGAGGGCGGGGCGAGCAGTACTTC
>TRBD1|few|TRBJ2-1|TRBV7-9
CASSVDRVDEQFF
TGTGCCAGCAGCGTGGACAGGGTAGATGAGCAGTTCTTC
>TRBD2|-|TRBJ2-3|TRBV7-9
CASSPPGGRGTDTQYF
TGTGCCAGCAGCCCCCCGGGGGGGAGAGGCACAGATACGCAGTATTTT
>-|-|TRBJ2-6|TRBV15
CATSRAPGVSGANVLTF
TGTGCCACCAGCAGAGCCCCGGGAGTCTCTGGGGCCAACGTCCTGACTTTC
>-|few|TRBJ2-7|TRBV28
CASSLEGDLYEQYF
TGTGCCAGCAGTTTAGAGGGGGATCTCTACGAGCAGTACTTC
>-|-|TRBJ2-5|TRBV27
CASSLSGAETQYF
TGTGCCAGCAGTTTATCAGGGGCAGAGACCCAGTACTTC
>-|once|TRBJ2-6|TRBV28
CASSLSLPSSGANVLTF
TGTGCCAGCAGTTTGTCGCTTCCCAGCTCTGGGGCCAACGTCCTGACTTTC
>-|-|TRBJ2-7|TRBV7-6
CASSFGSGAEQYF
TGTGCCAGCAGCTTCGGGTCTGGGGCCGAGCAGTACTTC
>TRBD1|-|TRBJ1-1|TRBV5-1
CASSPPITGVRAFF
TGCGCCAGCAGCCCACCAATTACAGGGGTTAGAGCTTTCTTT
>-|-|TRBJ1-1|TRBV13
CASSFTRNTEAFF
TGTGCCAGCAGCTTCACTAGGAACACTGAAGCTTTCTTT
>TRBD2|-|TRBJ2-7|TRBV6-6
CASSLSGGITYEQYF
TGTGCCAGCAGCCTCAGCGGGGGGATTACCTACGAGCAGTACTTC
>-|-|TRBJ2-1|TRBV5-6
CASSLTGGMDEQFF
TGTGCCAGCAGCTTAACTGGGGGCATGGATGAGCAGTTCTTC
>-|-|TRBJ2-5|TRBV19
CASKEPGGETQYF
TGTGCCAGTAAAGAGCCAGGAGGAGAGACCCAGTACTTC
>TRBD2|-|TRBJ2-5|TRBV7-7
CASSLSLLAGDRETQYF
TGTGCCAGCAGCTTATCTTTACTAGCGGGAGATCGGGAGACCCAGTACTTC
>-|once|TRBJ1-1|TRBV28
CASSLRAGMNTEAFF
TGTGCCAGCAGTTTAAGAGCAGGAATGAACACTGAAGCTTTCTTT
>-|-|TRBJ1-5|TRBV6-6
CAVGSNQPQHF
TGTGCCGTCGGTAGCAATCAGCCCCAGCATTTT
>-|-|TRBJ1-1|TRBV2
CASSGRPNTEAFF
TGTGCCAGCAGTGGGAGGCCAAACACTGAAGCTTTCTTT
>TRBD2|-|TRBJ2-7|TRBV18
CASSSVELAEDEQYF
TGTGCCAGCTCTAGTGTCGAGCTAGCGGAGGACGAGCAGTACTTC
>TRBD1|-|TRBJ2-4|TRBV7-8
CASSRDRLAKNIQYF
TGTGCCAGCAGTCGGGACAGACTAGCCAAAAACATTCAGTACTTC
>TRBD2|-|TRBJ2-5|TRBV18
CASSPSGEETQYF
TGTGCCAGCTCACCGAGCGGGGAAGAGACCCAGTACTTC
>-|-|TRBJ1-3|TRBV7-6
CASSLVRGAVGNTIYF
TGTGCCAGCAGCTTAGTAAGGGGCGCAGTGGGAAACACCATATATTTT
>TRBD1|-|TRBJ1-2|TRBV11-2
CASSSIPGGALGGYTF
TGTGCCAGCAGCTCAATCCCAGGGGGCGCTCTGGGTGGCTACACCTTC
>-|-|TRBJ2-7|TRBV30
CAWNAVYEQYF
TGTGCCTGGAACGCAGTCTACGAGCAGTACTTC
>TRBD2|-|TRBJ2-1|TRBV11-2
CASSLTSGTHEQFF
TGTGCCAGCAGCTTAACTAGCGGGACCCATGAGCAGTTCTTC
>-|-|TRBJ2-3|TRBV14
CASSQGAPGTFSAADTQYF
TGTGCCAGCAGCCAAGGAGCACCCGGGACTTTTTCGGCGGCAGATACGCAGTATTTT
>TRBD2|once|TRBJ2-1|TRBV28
CASSFLSGGHEQFF
TGTGCCAGCAGTTTCTTATCGGGAGGACACGAGCAGTTCTTC
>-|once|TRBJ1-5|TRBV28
CASSGVGNQPQHF
TGTGCCAGCTCAGGGGTTGGCAATCAGCCCCAGCATTTT
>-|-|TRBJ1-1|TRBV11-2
CASTKTGGNTEAFF
TGTGCCAGCACCAAGACCGGGGGGAACACTGAAGCTTTCTTT
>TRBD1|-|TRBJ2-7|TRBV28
CASRPQGSYEQYF
TGTGCCAGCAGGCCACAGGGGTCCTACGAGCAGTACTTC
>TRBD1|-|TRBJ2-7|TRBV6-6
CASSFEGQGSSEQYF
TGTGCCAGCAGTTTCGAAGGACAGGGGTCATCCGAGCAGTACTTC
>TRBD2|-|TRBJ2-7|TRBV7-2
CASSPFKSSGKVEQYF
TGTGCCAGCAGCCCGTTCAAGTCTAGCGGGAAAGTCGAGCAGTACTTC
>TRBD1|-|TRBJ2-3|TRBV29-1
CSVSQGVGTDTQYF
TGCAGCGTGTCTCAGGGGGTAGGGACAGATACGCAGTATTTT
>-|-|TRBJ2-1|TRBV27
CASSLAGLVYNEQFF
TGTGCCAGCAGTTTGGCTGGACTGGTCTACAATGAGCAGTTCTTC
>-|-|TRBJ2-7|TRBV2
CASSEEGQRNSYEQYF
TGTGCCAGCAGTGAAGAAGGACAGAGAAACTCCTACGAGCAGTACTTC
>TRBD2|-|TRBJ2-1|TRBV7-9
CASSLGTSGNEQFF
TGTGCCAGCAGCTTGGGGACTAGCGGAAATGAGCAGTTCTTC
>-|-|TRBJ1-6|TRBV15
CATSRDGQVNSPLHF
TGTGCCACCAGCAGAGATGGCCAGGTCAATTCACCCCTCCACTTT
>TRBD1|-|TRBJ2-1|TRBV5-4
CASISDRDRRYNEQFF
TGTGCCAGCATCTCCGACCGGGACAGACGATACAATGAGCAGTTCTTC
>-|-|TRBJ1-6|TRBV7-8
CASSLLARANSPLHF
TGTGCCAGCAGCTTATTAGCAAGAGCTAATTCACCCCTCCACTTT
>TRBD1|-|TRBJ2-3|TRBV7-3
CASSLRRGLSTDTQYF
TGTGCCAGCAGCTTACGAAGGGGGCTGAGCACAGATACGCAGTATTTT